These T cell receptor beta chains were read from a single sample in a study of Ad26.COV2.S vaccination and SARS-CoV-2 variants. TCRdb's table, derived via immunoSEQ multiplex PCR, lists solely in-frame clones and lacks some. The table has roughly 420,000 clones, approximately 90% seen once; the top ten hold 3.6%. Sequences were derived from peripheral blood, sampled in a trial of Ad26.COV2.S vaccine versus placebo. Receptor source: a person between 18 and 65 years old who received the Ad26.COV2.S COVID-19 vaccine or a placebo. CDR3s include the opening cysteine and the closing phenylalanine or tryptophan. The D gene is left open where the match is weak. Size tells how often a clone was seen (once, few, many) or the class of an expanded clone, and some rows leave it out.

v_call,cdr3_length,d_call,j_call,clone_size,cdr3_nt,cdr3_aa
TRBV6-5,15,NA,TRBJ1-4,NA,TGTGCCAGCAGTTCCCGGGGGAGGGGGGGAGAAAAACTGTTTTTT,CASSSRGRGGEKLFF
TRBV6-2/TRBV6-3,13,NA,TRBJ2-3,medium-sized,TGTGCCAGCAGCCCCGCCGAGGCAGATACGCAGTATTTT,CASSPAEADTQYF
TRBV2,16,NA,TRBJ1-3,NA,TGTGCCAGCAGGAAGGGGGGTCGGAGCTCTGGAAACACCATATATTTT,CASRKGGRSSGNTIYF
TRBV2,15,TRBD1,TRBJ1-5,once,TGTGCCAGCAGTAGGAGGGGGCAAGGCAATCAGCCCCAGCATTTT,CASSRRGQGNQPQHF
TRBV6-5,13,NA,TRBJ1-4,NA,TGTGCCACCCTGGGATTTAGCTCGGAAAAACTGTTTTTT,CATLGFSSEKLFF
TRBV11-2,15,NA,TRBJ2-7,NA,TGTGCCAGCAGCTTGTGGACAATGGGGCCCTACGAGCAGTACTTC,CASSLWTMGPYEQYF
TRBV28,15,TRBD1,TRBJ1-5,NA,TGTGCCAGCAGTCCTCACAGGGGGAGCAATCAGCCCCAGCATTTT,CASSPHRGSNQPQHF
TRBV19,14,TRBD2,TRBJ2-1,NA,TGTGCCAGTACCCTCCTTGGACTAGCGGGGGAGCAGTTCTTC,CASTLLGLAGEQFF
TRBV5-4,14,TRBD1,TRBJ1-6,NA,TGTGCCGGCAAAGGGACAGGGATGGATTCACCCCTCCACTTT,CAGKGTGMDSPLHF
TRBV24-1,13,NA,TRBJ2-4,NA,TGTGCCACCAGTGCAGGGGACAAAAACATTCAGTACTTC,CATSAGDKNIQYF
TRBV5-1,13,NA,TRBJ2-7,NA,TGCGCCAGCAGCGATGACGTTGGGTACGAGCAGTACTTC,CASSDDVGYEQYF
TRBV6-8,15,TRBD2,TRBJ2-5,NA,TGTGCCAGCAGACACGGACTAGCGGGGAAAGAGACCCAGTACTTC,CASRHGLAGKETQYF
TRBV7-8,14,NA,TRBJ1-1,NA,TGTGCCAGCAGCTTGGGGACACCGAACACTGAAGCTTTCTTT,CASSLGTPNTEAFF
TRBV7-2,14,NA,TRBJ1-5,NA,TGTGCCAGCAGCCCGGACAGTAGCAATCAGCCCCAGCATTTT,CASSPDSSNQPQHF
TRBV10-3,15,NA,TRBJ1-4,NA,TGTGCCATCAGCCCCGGAGGGACTGGGGGTGAAAAACTGTTTTTT,CAISPGGTGGEKLFF
TRBV19,15,NA,TRBJ2-2,NA,TGTGCCAGTAGTAGTACGGACAGAGTAACCGGGGAGCTGTTTTTT,CASSSTDRVTGELFF
TRBV7-2,17,TRBD2,TRBJ2-3,few,TGTGCCAGCAGCTTAGGTGCGGGGGGCCTTTCCGCAGATACGCAGTATTTT,CASSLGAGGLSADTQYF
TRBV7-9,14,NA,TRBJ2-2,NA,TGTGCCAGCATCATCGAGTCCTACACCGGGGAGCTGTTTTTT,CASIIESYTGELFF
TRBV11-1,15,TRBD2,TRBJ2-2,NA,TGTGCCAGCGGAGGACTAGCGGGGGGGCTCGGGGAGCTGTTTTTT,CASGGLAGGLGELFF
TRBV7-9,13,NA,TRBJ2-1,few,TGTGCCAGCAGCTTAGCGCTCTGGGTTGAGCAGTTCTTC,CASSLALWVEQFF
TRBV11-2,13,NA,TRBJ1-1,NA,TGTGCCAGCAGCTACACCCAGGGGACTGAAGCTTTCTTT,CASSYTQGTEAFF
TRBV9,16,TRBD2,TRBJ2-2,once,TGTGCCAGCAGCGTAAGAGCGGGGGCTGTGACCGGGGAGCTGTTTTTT,CASSVRAGAVTGELFF
TRBV2,14,NA,TRBJ1-6,NA,TGTGCCAGCAGTGGGACCGCGGGAAATTCACCCCTCCACTTT,CASSGTAGNSPLHF
TRBV30,14,TRBD1,TRBJ1-1,NA,TGTGCCTGGAGTGCTTACCCGACAGGGGGCCAAGCTTTCTTT,CAWSAYPTGGQAFF
TRBV20-1,12,NA,TRBJ1-5,NA,TGCAGTGCTAGTGATAGCAATCAGCCCCAGCATTTT,CSASDSNQPQHF